What follows are 5 T cell receptor beta chains derived from one specimen sequenced in a study of molecular identifiers for immune sequencing clone quantification. TCRdb redid the calling of the PCR reads with MiXCR, one entry per CDR3 protein. The sample contains nearly 55,000 distinct CDR3 sequences, around 33% of which appear only once. Sequenced material: naive CD8+ T cells from blood, with Jurkat cell RNA spiked in. Subset described: FACS-sorted CD8+CD4-CCR7+CD45RA+ naive T cells. The receptors originated from a human donor in good health. Some libraries in this study had Jurkat cell RNA spiked in.

This clonotype came up a few times. CDR3 protein: CSARERGRVDTGELFF. The CDR3 DNA sequence: TGCAGTGCTAGAGAGAGGGGGCGCGTTGACACCGGGGAGCTGTTTTTT. The V gene is TRBV20-1, the J gene TRBJ2-2; 7 bases are shared with TRBD1. Per the germline V gene, CDR1 is DFQATT and CDR2 is SNEGSKA (reference sequence). CDR3 length equals 16 residues. After removal of 0 bases from V and 3 bases from J, the junction contained 7 bases not matched to a gene.

This clonotype came up once. The chain couples TRBV12-3 or TRBV12-4 to TRBJ2-4, with 7 bases aligning to TRBD2. The CDR3 length is 12 residues. The J segment lost 10 bases and the V segment lost 3 bases, leaving 3 bases of the junction unmatched. The CDR3 region is CASSFGGGIQYF. The DNA for the CDR3 is TGTGCCAGCAGTTTTGGGGGAGGGATTCAGTACTTC.

The rearrangement joins TRBV5-6 to TRBJ1-1, with 7 positions matching TRBD1. In germline, CDR1 is SGHDT, CDR2 YYEEEE. With 1 base clipped from V and 2 bases from J, the junction kept 5 bases outside the gene matches. The CDR3 totals 15 residues. In DNA form, the CDR3 reads TGTGCCAGCAGCTTGTGGGCAGGGGGAAACACTGAAGCTTTCTTT. It specifies CASSLWAGGNTEAFF.

Points on this clonotype: Given a much more abundant clone one base away, this may be a read error. J is TRBJ1-1 and V is TRBV14; no reliable D call. This CDR3 has 18 amino acids. Per germline, CDR1 SGHDN and CDR2 FVKESK. The CDR3 here is CASGQAAVKTGYGTEAFF. In nucleotides, the CDR3 is TGTGCCAGCGGCCAAGCGGCTGTGAAGACGGGTTACGGCACTGAAGCTTTCTTT. Using reference TRBV14 and TRBJ1-1 for the parts outside the CDR3, the full variable domain is EAGVTQFPSHSVIEKGQTVTLRCDPISGHDNLYWYRRVMGKEIKFLLHFVKESKQDESGMPNNRFLAERTGGTYSTLKVQPAELEDSGVYFCASGQAAVKTGYGTEAFFGQGTRLTVV.

The chain joins TRBV12-3 or TRBV12-4 to TRBJ2-7; either TRBD1 or TRBD2 may supply D (5 bases each). Trimming shortened V by 3 bases and J by 12 bases, and 12 bases separated the two germline ends. The CDR3 is 11 amino acids. The CDR3 protein is CASSLGTLSYF. The DNA of the CDR3 is TGTGCCAGCAGTTTGGGGACCCTTTCGTACTTC.